The present T cell receptor (beta chain) was sequenced within a study of CD4 T cells in relation to SARS-CoV-2 and coronaviruses. Overall study context: The HLA restriction of the shared crossreactive spike epitopes was mapped.

Regarding the study as a whole: Crossreactivity was assessed only for spike protein, not other viral proteins.

About this clone itself: Its specificity is unknown.

CD4+ T cells from unexposed donors were obtained before the COVID-19 pandemic (2011-2018). Naive and memory CD4+ T cells came from enriched cryopreserved PBMCs. Data came from immunoSEQ multiplex PCR; TCRdb stores just in-frame clones and leaves some out. The data hold around 69,000 clones, with about 95% observed a single time. After removal of 6 bases from V and 5 bases from J, the junction contained 10 bases not matched to a gene. There are 15 residues in the CDR3. CDR1 MNHEY and CDR2 SMNVEV come from the germline V gene (reference sequence). This TCR was sampled from a human donor in good health. The sample taken for sequencing was naive CD4+ T cells from PBMCs. The subset denotes: naive CD4+ T cells isolated by negative enrichment. This chain links TRBV27 with TRBJ1-5; 7 bases fit TRBD1. The CDR3 nucleotides read TGTGCCAGCAGAAGTCTGCAGGGGGGTGATCAGCCCCAGCATTTT. This translates into CASRSLQGGDQPQHF.